The following is a T cell receptor beta chain sequence with its context. The data were taken from a study of blood T cell repertoires in COVID-19. About the study: From the United States, Italy and Spain came samples of acute and convalescent COVID-19. PBMCs, B-cell-depleted T cells, or T cells were the source of the cDNA or gDNA that made up the material.

In the study's own analysis: Nucleated cell number was recorded as an estimate derived from reference gene primer amplification. This table comes from immunoSEQ multiplex PCR, and its TCRdb copy is limited to in-frame clones, with some not included. From that table come the V and J calls and clone size; the DNA was used to work out D and trimming. The sample has around 350,000 clones; around 84% are singletons. This TCR was recovered from a human donor in a cohort sampled during active COVID-19. Sequenced input: peripheral blood.

The CDR3 DNA reads TGTGCCAGCAGCTCGAGGTGGGGACTAGGTTCGAATGAGCAGTTCTTC. Translating it yields CASSSRWGLGSNEQFF. The V gene is TRBV7-2, the J gene TRBJ2-1; 8 nucleotides align to TRBD2. The V and J ends lost 4 bases and 7 bases, in that order; junction bases with no gene match: 12. The CDR3 has 16 residues. Germline lookup yields CDR1 SGHTA and CDR2 FQGNSA.